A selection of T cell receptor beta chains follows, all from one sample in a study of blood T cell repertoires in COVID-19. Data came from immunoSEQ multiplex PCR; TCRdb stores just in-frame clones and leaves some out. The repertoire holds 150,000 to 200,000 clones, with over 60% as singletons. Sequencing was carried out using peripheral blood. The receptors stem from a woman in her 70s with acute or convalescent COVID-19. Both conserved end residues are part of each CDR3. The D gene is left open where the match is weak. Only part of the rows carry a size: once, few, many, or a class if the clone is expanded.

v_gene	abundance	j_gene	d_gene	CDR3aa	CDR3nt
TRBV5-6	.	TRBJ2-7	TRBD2	CASSSNPGLAGVEQYF	TGTGCCAGCAGCTCGAACCCGGGACTAGCGGGAGTAGAGCAGTACTTC
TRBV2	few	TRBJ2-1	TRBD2	CASRTSGTGDEQFF	TGTGCCAGCAGGACTAGCGGGACGGGGGATGAGCAGTTCTTC
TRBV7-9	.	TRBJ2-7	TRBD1	CASSPGGKTYEQYF	TGTGCCAGCAGCCCAGGGGGCAAAACCTACGAGCAGTACTTC
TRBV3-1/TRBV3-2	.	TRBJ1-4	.	CASSQVEGTTNEKLFF	TGTGCCAGCAGCCAGGTGGAGGGGACAACTAATGAAAAACTGTTTTTT
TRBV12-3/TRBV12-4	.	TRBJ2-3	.	CASSSSTDTQYF	TGTGCCAGCAGCTCTAGCACAGATACGCAGTATTTT
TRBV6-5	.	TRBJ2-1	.	CASSSEASFGNEQFF	TGTGCCAGCAGCTCAGAGGCGTCCTTCGGGAATGAGCAGTTCTTC
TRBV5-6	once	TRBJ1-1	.	CASNFQRVRPEAFF	TGTGCCAGCAACTTTCAGAGGGTTAGGCCTGAAGCTTTCTTT
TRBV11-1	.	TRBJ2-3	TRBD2	CASSPSGTRTDTQYF	TGTGCCAGCAGCCCCAGCGGGACCCGCACAGATACGCAGTATTTT
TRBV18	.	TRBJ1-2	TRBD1	CASSPTGANYGYTF	TGTGCCAGCTCACCAACAGGGGCCAACTATGGCTACACCTTC
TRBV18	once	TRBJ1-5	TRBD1	CASSPSGGNQPQHF	TGTGCCAGCTCACCTTCAGGGGGGAATCAGCCCCAGCATTTT
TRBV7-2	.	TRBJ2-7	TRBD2	CASSLATSGRSYEQYF	TGTGCCAGCAGCTTAGCGACTAGCGGGAGATCCTACGAGCAGTACTTC
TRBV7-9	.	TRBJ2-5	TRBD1	CASSLRTSDRGTETQYF	TGTGCCAGCAGCTTAAGAACTTCGGACAGGGGGACAGAGACCCAGTACTTC
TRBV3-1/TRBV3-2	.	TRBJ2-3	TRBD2	CASSRTSGRVGTDTQYF	TGTGCCAGCAGCCGGACTAGCGGGAGGGTGGGGACAGATACGCAGTATTTT
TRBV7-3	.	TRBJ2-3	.	CASSLTGSLTDTQYF	TGTGCCAGCAGCTTAACTGGGAGCCTCACAGATACGCAGTATTTT
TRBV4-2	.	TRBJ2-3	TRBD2	CASSQGSGRGGRASDTQYF	TGTGCCAGCAGCCAAGGTTCCGGCAGGGGCGGGAGGGCTTCAGATACGCAGTATTTT
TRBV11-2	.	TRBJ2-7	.	CASSRLISSDEQYF	TGTGCCAGCAGCAGACTTATTTCGTCGGACGAGCAGTACTTC
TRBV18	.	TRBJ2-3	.	CASLALRGTDTQYF	TGTGCCAGTTTAGCGCTTCGGGGCACAGATACGCAGTATTTT
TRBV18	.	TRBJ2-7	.	CASSRAEGEYEQYF	TGTGCCAGCTCGAGGGCTGAGGGGGAGTACGAGCAGTACTTC
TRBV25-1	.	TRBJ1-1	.	CASSEFIQGRAEAFF	TGTGCCAGCAGTGAATTTATACAGGGCCGGGCTGAAGCTTTCTTT
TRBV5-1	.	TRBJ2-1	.	CASSRDSNNYNEQFF	TGCGCCAGCAGTCGGGACTCAAACAACTACAATGAGCAGTTCTTC
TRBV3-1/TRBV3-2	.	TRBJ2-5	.	CASSQVMRESQYF	TGTGCCAGCAGCCAAGTCATGAGAGAGTCCCAGTACTTC
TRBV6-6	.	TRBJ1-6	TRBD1	CASSDRVDSPLHF	TGTGCCAGCAGTGACAGGGTTGATTCACCCCTCCACTTT
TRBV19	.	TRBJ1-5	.	CASSIDPDKSQPQHF	TGTGCCAGTAGTATAGACCCGGACAAATCTCAGCCCCAGCATTTT
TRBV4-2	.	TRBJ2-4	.	CASSQDWLAGDIQYF	TGTGCCAGCAGCCAAGATTGGCTAGCCGGTGACATTCAGTACTTC
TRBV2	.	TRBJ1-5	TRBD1	CASRETGVSNQPQHF	TGTGCCAGCAGAGAGACAGGGGTTAGCAATCAGCCCCAGCATTTT
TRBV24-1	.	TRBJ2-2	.	CATSDLLRVGTGELFF	TGTGCCACCAGTGATTTGCTCAGGGTGGGCACCGGGGAGCTGTTTTTT
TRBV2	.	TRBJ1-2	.	CASSDSWGGSGYTF	TGTGCCAGCAGTGATTCGTGGGGGGGGAGTGGCTACACCTTC
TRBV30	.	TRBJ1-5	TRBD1	CAWSVTGNAQPQHF	TGTGCCTGGAGTGTGACAGGGAACGCTCAGCCCCAGCATTTT
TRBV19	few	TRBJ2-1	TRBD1	CATNRGETYNEQFF	TGTGCCACTAACAGGGGGGAGACCTACAATGAGCAGTTCTTC
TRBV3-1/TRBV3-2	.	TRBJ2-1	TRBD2	CASSLSSGRAREQFF	TGTGCCAGCAGCCTATCTAGCGGGAGGGCCCGGGAGCAGTTCTTC
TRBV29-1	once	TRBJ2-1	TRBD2	CSVALAGGNEQFF	TGCAGCGTTGCCCTAGCGGGAGGCAATGAGCAGTTCTTC
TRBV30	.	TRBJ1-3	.	CASTGRSSGNTIYF	TGTGCCTCCACGGGTCGGAGCTCTGGAAACACCATATATTTT
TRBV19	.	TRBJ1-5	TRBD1	CASSTTGGRQPQHF	TGTGCCAGTAGTACGACAGGGGGTCGACAGCCCCAGCATTTT
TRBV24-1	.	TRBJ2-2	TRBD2	CATSDFLSTSGRTGELFF	TGTGCCACCAGTGATTTTCTCTCCACTAGCGGGCGTACCGGGGAGCTGTTTTTT
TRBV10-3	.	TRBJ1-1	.	CAISESEGKTEAFF	TGTGCCATCAGTGAGTCCGAGGGAAAAACTGAAGCTTTCTTT
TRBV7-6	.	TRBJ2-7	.	CASSLGQPSYEQYF	TGTGCCAGCAGCCTAGGACAGCCCTCCTACGAGCAGTACTTC
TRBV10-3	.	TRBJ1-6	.	CAITGQLNSPLHF	TGTGCCATCACTGGACAGTTGAATTCACCCCTCCACTTT
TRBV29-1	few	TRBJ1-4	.	CSVEDLGRYPFGEKLFF	TGCAGCGTTGAAGATCTTGGGAGATATCCGTTTGGTGAAAAACTGTTTTTT